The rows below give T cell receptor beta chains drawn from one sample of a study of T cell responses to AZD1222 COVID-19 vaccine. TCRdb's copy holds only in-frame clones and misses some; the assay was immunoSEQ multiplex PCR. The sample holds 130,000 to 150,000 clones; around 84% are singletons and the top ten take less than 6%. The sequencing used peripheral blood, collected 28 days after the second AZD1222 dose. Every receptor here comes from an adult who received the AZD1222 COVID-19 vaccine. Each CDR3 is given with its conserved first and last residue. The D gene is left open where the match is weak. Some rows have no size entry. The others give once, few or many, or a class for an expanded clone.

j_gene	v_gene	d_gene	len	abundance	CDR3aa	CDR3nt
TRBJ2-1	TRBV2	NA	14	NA	CASRDYDSNNEQFF	TGTGCCAGCAGAGATTACGACTCTAACAATGAGCAGTTCTTC
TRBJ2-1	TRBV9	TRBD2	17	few	CASSEVGGSVPYNEQFF	TGTGCCAGCAGCGAGGTTGGCGGGAGCGTACCGTACAATGAGCAGTTCTTC
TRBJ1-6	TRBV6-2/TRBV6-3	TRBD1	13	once	CASSWGQVFPLHF	TGTGCCAGCAGTTGGGGACAGGTATTCCCCCTCCACTTT
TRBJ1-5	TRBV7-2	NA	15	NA	CASSLGTGLGQPQHF	TGTGCCAGCAGCTTAGGCACAGGGTTGGGTCAGCCCCAGCATTTT
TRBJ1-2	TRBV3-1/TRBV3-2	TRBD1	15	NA	CASSPGTGANYGYTF	TGTGCCAGCAGCCCCGGGACAGGGGCTAACTATGGCTACACCTTC
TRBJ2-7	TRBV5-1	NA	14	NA	CASSGGLSSYEQYF	TGCGCCAGCAGCGGGGGACTCAGCTCCTACGAGCAGTACTTC
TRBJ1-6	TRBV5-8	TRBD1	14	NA	CASSQDRVVSPLHF	TGTGCCAGCAGCCAGGACAGGGTTGTCTCACCCCTCCACTTT
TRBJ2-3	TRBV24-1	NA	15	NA	CATSEPDSLGDTQYF	TGTGCCACCAGTGAACCGGACAGCCTGGGAGATACGCAGTATTTT
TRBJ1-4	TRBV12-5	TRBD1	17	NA	CASGPADREVGEEKLFF	TGTGCTAGCGGGCCGGCGGACAGGGAGGTTGGGGAGGAAAAACTGTTTTTT
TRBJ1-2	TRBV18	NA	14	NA	CASSPPGGDYGYTF	TGTGCCAGCTCACCACCGGGAGGAGATTATGGCTACACCTTC
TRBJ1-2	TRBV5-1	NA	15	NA	CASSPAGDQGYGYTF	TGCGCCAGCAGTCCGGCGGGTGACCAAGGCTATGGCTACACCTTC
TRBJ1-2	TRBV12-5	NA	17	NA	CASGFGGAGNFGYGYTF	TGTGCTAGTGGTTTTGGAGGGGCCGGGAACTTCGGCTATGGCTACACCTTC
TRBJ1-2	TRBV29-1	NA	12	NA	CSVESSAYGYTF	TGCAGCGTTGAAAGCTCCGCCTATGGCTACACCTTC
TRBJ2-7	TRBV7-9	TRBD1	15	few	CASSPWGQGYSEQYF	TGTGCCAGCAGCCCCTGGGGACAGGGCTATAGCGAGCAGTACTTC
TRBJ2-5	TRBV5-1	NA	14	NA	CASRSRGDTETQYF	TGCGCCAGCAGATCCCGGGGGGACACAGAGACCCAGTACTTC
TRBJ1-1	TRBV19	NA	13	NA	CASRGPMNTEAFF	TGTGCCAGTAGAGGACCTATGAACACTGAAGCTTTCTTT
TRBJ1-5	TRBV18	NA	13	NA	CASSEYSNQPQHF	TGTGCCAGCTCGGAATATAGCAATCAGCCCCAGCATTTT
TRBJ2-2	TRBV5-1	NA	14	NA	CASSAIQRSGELFF	TGCGCCAGCAGCGCCATTCAGCGGAGCGGGGAGCTGTTTTTT
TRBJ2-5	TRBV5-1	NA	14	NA	CASSLVPVKETQYF	TGCGCCAGCAGCTTGGTGCCTGTGAAAGAGACCCAGTACTTC
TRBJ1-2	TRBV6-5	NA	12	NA	CASRETVGGYTF	TGTGCCAGCCGGGAGACGGTGGGGGGCTACACCTTC